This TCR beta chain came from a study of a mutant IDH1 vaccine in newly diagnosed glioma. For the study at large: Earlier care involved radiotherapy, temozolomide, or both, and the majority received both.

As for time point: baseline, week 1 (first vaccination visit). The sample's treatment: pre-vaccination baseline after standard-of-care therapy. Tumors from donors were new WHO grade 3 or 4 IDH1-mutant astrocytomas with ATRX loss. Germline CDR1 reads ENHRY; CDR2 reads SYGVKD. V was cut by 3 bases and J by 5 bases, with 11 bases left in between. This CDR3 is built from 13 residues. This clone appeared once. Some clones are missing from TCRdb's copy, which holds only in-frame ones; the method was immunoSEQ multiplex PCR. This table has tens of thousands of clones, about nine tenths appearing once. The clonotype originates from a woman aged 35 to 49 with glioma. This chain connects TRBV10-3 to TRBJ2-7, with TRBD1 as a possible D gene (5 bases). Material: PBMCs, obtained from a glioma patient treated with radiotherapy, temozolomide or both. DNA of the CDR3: TGTGCCATCAGTGATATGAAGGGGAACGAGCAGTACTTC. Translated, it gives CAISDMKGNEQYF.